This is a list of T cell receptor beta chains from one sample in a study of T cells in Graves' hyperthyroidism and ophthalmopathy. TCRdb itself ran the multiplex PCR reads through MiXCR, one entry per CDR3 protein. There are around 250,000 distinct CDR3 sequences in the sample; approximately 15% occur only once, and about an eighth lies in the top ten. Sequences were obtained from blood. These receptors all come from a middle-aged woman with Graves' hyperthyroidism that later progressed to Graves' ophthalmopathy. CDR3s include the opening cysteine and the closing phenylalanine or tryptophan. The order of the fields is clone size, D gene, CDR3 length, V gene, J gene, CDR3 protein, CDR3 DNA. The D gene is left open where the match is weak. Part of the rows lack a size; the others show once, few, many or a class for expanded clones.

abundance: few; d_gene: NA; len: 15; v_gene: TRBV6-6; j_gene: TRBJ1-5; CDR3aa: CASSYSITGNRPQHF; CDR3nt: TGTGCCAGCAGTTACTCGATAACAGGCAATCGGCCCCAGCATTTT
abundance: many; d_gene: NA; len: 12; v_gene: TRBV10-3; j_gene: TRBJ1-4; CDR3aa: CAISESKEKLFF; CDR3nt: TGTGCCATCAGTGAGTCGAAGGAAAAACTGTTTTTT
abundance: few; d_gene: NA; len: 13; v_gene: TRBV14; j_gene: TRBJ2-5; CDR3aa: CASSQGTAETQYF; CDR3nt: TGTGCCAGCAGCCAGGGTACTGCGGAGACCCAGTACTTC
abundance: NA; d_gene: TRBD1; len: 14; v_gene: TRBV20-1; j_gene: TRBJ2-7; CDR3aa: CSARGTGGGYEQYF; CDR3nt: TGCAGTGCTAGGGGAACAGGGGGCGGCTACGAGCAGTACTTC
abundance: NA; d_gene: NA; len: 15; v_gene: TRBV27; j_gene: TRBJ1-2; CDR3aa: CASSLDPDGNYGYTF; CDR3nt: TGTGCCAGCAGTTTAGATCCGGACGGTAACTATGGCTACACCTTC
abundance: NA; d_gene: TRBD2; len: 18; v_gene: TRBV19; j_gene: TRBJ2-2; CDR3aa: CASSPTSGRAVVTGELFF; CDR3nt: TGTGCCAGTAGCCCGACTAGCGGGAGGGCCGTAGTCACCGGGGAGCTGTTTTTT
abundance: NA; d_gene: NA; len: 16; v_gene: TRBV27; j_gene: TRBJ1-2; CDR3aa: CASSLGARGVNYGYTF; CDR3nt: TGTGCCAGCAGTTTGGGGGCCCGGGGCGTGAACTATGGCTACACCTTC
abundance: many; d_gene: TRBD1; len: 15; v_gene: TRBV19; j_gene: TRBJ1-1; CDR3aa: CASSPGQLLNTEAFF; CDR3nt: TGTGCCAGTAGTCCGGGACAGCTACTGAACACTGAAGCTTTCTTT
abundance: few; d_gene: NA; len: 14; v_gene: TRBV9; j_gene: TRBJ2-3; CDR3aa: CASSAGLSTDTQYF; CDR3nt: TGTGCCAGCAGCGCTGGCTTGTCCACAGATACGCAGTATTTT
abundance: many; d_gene: NA; len: 14; v_gene: TRBV29-1; j_gene: TRBJ2-1; CDR3aa: CSVARGGDYNEQFF; CDR3nt: TGCAGCGTTGCCAGGGGTGGGGACTACAATGAGCAGTTCTTC
abundance: many; d_gene: TRBD1; len: 15; v_gene: TRBV9; j_gene: TRBJ2-7; CDR3aa: CASSQSGQGSSEQYF; CDR3nt: TGTGCCAGCAGCCAGTCCGGACAGGGAAGCTCCGAGCAGTACTTC
abundance: few; d_gene: NA; len: 14; v_gene: TRBV19; j_gene: TRBJ1-5; CDR3aa: CASNPGVPNQPQHF; CDR3nt: TGTGCCAGTAATCCTGGGGTACCCAATCAGCCCCAGCATTTT
abundance: many; d_gene: NA; len: 16; v_gene: TRBV19; j_gene: TRBJ2-7; CDR3aa: CASSKRVGAVSYEQYF; CDR3nt: TGTGCCAGTAGTAAAAGGGTGGGGGCAGTCTCCTACGAGCAGTACTTC
abundance: few; d_gene: TRBD2; len: 13; v_gene: TRBV29-1; j_gene: TRBJ2-7; CDR3aa: CSVESASGYEQYF; CDR3nt: TGCAGCGTTGAATCGGCTAGCGGGTACGAGCAGTACTTC
abundance: many; d_gene: NA; len: 14; v_gene: TRBV28; j_gene: TRBJ2-3; CDR3aa: CASSLITSADTQYF; CDR3nt: TGTGCCAGCAGTTTAATTACGTCCGCAGATACGCAGTATTTT
abundance: many; d_gene: NA; len: 12; v_gene: TRBV3-1; j_gene: TRBJ2-1; CDR3aa: CASSQGSAEQFF; CDR3nt: TGTGCCAGCAGCCAAGGGAGCGCTGAGCAGTTCTTC
abundance: many; d_gene: NA; len: 12; v_gene: TRBV28; j_gene: TRBJ2-7; CDR3aa: CASGVALGEQYF; CDR3nt: TGTGCCAGCGGGGTGGCGTTGGGCGAGCAGTACTTC
abundance: NA; d_gene: NA; len: 14; v_gene: TRBV7-9; j_gene: TRBJ1-6; CDR3aa: CASSFDGERSPLHF; CDR3nt: TGTGCCAGCAGCTTCGACGGAGAGAGGTCACCCCTCCACTTT
abundance: many; d_gene: TRBD2; len: 15; v_gene: TRBV6-1; j_gene: TRBJ2-1; CDR3aa: CASNPGLAGGNEQFF; CDR3nt: TGTGCCAGCAACCCCGGGCTAGCGGGAGGGAATGAGCAGTTCTTC
abundance: many; d_gene: TRBD1; len: 14; v_gene: TRBV28; j_gene: TRBJ2-1; CDR3aa: CASSLGDRDNEQFF; CDR3nt: TGTGCCAGCAGTTTAGGGGACAGGGACAATGAGCAGTTCTTC
abundance: few; d_gene: TRBD1; len: 15; v_gene: TRBV19; j_gene: TRBJ2-2; CDR3aa: CASNYGTANTGELFF; CDR3nt: TGTGCCAGTAACTATGGGACAGCAAACACCGGGGAGCTGTTTTTT
abundance: NA; d_gene: NA; len: 14; v_gene: TRBV7-3; j_gene: TRBJ2-7; CDR3aa: CASSYSGGYHEQYF; CDR3nt: TGTGCCAGCAGCTACTCCGGGGGCTACCACGAGCAGTACTTC
abundance: many; d_gene: NA; len: 14; v_gene: TRBV12-3/TRBV12-4; j_gene: TRBJ1-1; CDR3aa: CASTEDSFSTEAFF; CDR3nt: TGTGCCAGCACCGAAGACAGTTTTTCTACTGAAGCTTTCTTT
abundance: many; d_gene: TRBD2; len: 17; v_gene: TRBV28; j_gene: TRBJ2-7; CDR3aa: CASSPPQRLANSYEQYF; CDR3nt: TGTGCCAGCAGTCCACCGCAGCGACTAGCGAACTCCTACGAGCAGTACTTC
abundance: many; d_gene: NA; len: 13; v_gene: TRBV14; j_gene: TRBJ2-5; CDR3aa: CASSQEFSETQYF; CDR3nt: TGTGCCAGCAGCCAAGAATTTTCGGAGACCCAGTACTTC
abundance: NA; d_gene: NA; len: 13; v_gene: TRBV15; j_gene: TRBJ2-1; CDR3aa: CATSRDHSGRQFF; CDR3nt: TGTGCCACCAGCAGAGATCATTCAGGGCGTCAGTTCTTC
abundance: many; d_gene: TRBD1; len: 16; v_gene: TRBV3-1; j_gene: TRBJ1-1; CDR3aa: CASSRDRAPWATEAFF; CDR3nt: TGTGCCAGCAGCCGGGACAGGGCTCCTTGGGCCACTGAAGCTTTCTTT
abundance: NA; d_gene: TRBD1; len: 16; v_gene: TRBV19; j_gene: TRBJ1-1; CDR3aa: CASRPGQGASGTEAFF; CDR3nt: TGTGCCAGTAGGCCGGGACAGGGGGCTTCGGGCACTGAAGCTTTCTTT
abundance: many; d_gene: NA; len: 14; v_gene: TRBV7-2; j_gene: TRBJ2-5; CDR3aa: CASTHRAGKETQYF; CDR3nt: TGTGCCAGCACCCATCGGGCGGGGAAAGAGACCCAGTACTTC
abundance: many; d_gene: NA; len: 14; v_gene: TRBV28; j_gene: TRBJ1-2; CDR3aa: CASSFPRGGYGYTF; CDR3nt: TGTGCCAGCAGTTTCCCTCGGGGGGGCTATGGCTACACCTTC
abundance: few; d_gene: NA; len: 15; v_gene: TRBV4-2; j_gene: TRBJ2-5; CDR3aa: CASSQEGDSELAQYF; CDR3nt: TGTGCCAGCAGCCAAGAAGGGGACTCGGAATTGGCCCAGTACTTC
abundance: many; d_gene: NA; len: 12; v_gene: TRBV10-3; j_gene: TRBJ2-7; CDR3aa: CAIRGRGDEQYF; CDR3nt: TGTGCCATCAGGGGCAGGGGGGACGAGCAGTACTTC
abundance: NA; d_gene: TRBD2; len: 15; v_gene: TRBV5-1; j_gene: TRBJ2-1; CDR3aa: CASSLETSGYNEQFF; CDR3nt: TGCGCCAGCAGCTTGGAAACTAGCGGCTACAATGAGCAGTTCTTC
abundance: NA; d_gene: NA; len: 16; v_gene: TRBV5-1; j_gene: TRBJ2-3; CDR3aa: CASSLSGSGNTDTQYF; CDR3nt: TGCGCCAGCAGCCTTTCAGGGTCAGGTAACACAGATACGCAGTATTTT
abundance: many; d_gene: NA; len: 14; v_gene: TRBV28; j_gene: TRBJ2-5; CDR3aa: CASSSGWKQETQYF; CDR3nt: TGTGCCAGCAGTTCCGGATGGAAGCAAGAGACCCAGTACTTC
abundance: many; d_gene: NA; len: 17; v_gene: TRBV28; j_gene: TRBJ2-1; CDR3aa: CASSPAGDRSIYNEQFF; CDR3nt: TGTGCCAGCAGTCCTGCAGGAGACCGCTCAATCTACAATGAGCAGTTCTTC
abundance: many; d_gene: TRBD1; len: 18; v_gene: TRBV27; j_gene: TRBJ2-7; CDR3aa: CASSPLRGRQGPIYEQYF; CDR3nt: TGTGCCAGCAGTCCCCTAAGGGGGCGCCAGGGACCCATCTACGAGCAGTACTTC
abundance: NA; d_gene: TRBD1; len: 14; v_gene: TRBV28; j_gene: TRBJ1-1; CDR3aa: CASSLYRGPTEAFF; CDR3nt: TGTGCCAGCAGTTTGTACAGGGGGCCCACTGAAGCTTTCTTT
abundance: NA; d_gene: NA; len: 19; v_gene: TRBV4-1; j_gene: TRBJ1-3; CDR3aa: CASSHLRITGSRAGNTIYF; CDR3nt: TGCGCCAGCAGCCATCTCCGGATTACAGGGAGTAGAGCTGGAAACACCATATATTTT
abundance: many; d_gene: TRBD2; len: 15; v_gene: TRBV27; j_gene: TRBJ2-7; CDR3aa: CASSFRGLAGAEQYF; CDR3nt: TGTGCCAGCAGTTTCCGGGGACTAGCGGGAGCCGAGCAGTACTTC
abundance: NA; d_gene: TRBD1; len: 13; v_gene: TRBV6-1; j_gene: TRBJ2-1; CDR3aa: CASSATDRSSQFF; CDR3nt: TGTGCCAGCAGTGCCACGGACAGGTCTTCTCAGTTCTTC
abundance: many; d_gene: TRBD2; len: 16; v_gene: TRBV29-1; j_gene: TRBJ2-1; CDR3aa: CSVIEGLASNYNEQFF; CDR3nt: TGCAGCGTTATTGAGGGACTAGCGAGTAATTACAATGAGCAGTTCTTC
abundance: few; d_gene: NA; len: 14; v_gene: TRBV19; j_gene: TRBJ1-4; CDR3aa: CASSRAALGEKLFF; CDR3nt: TGTGCCAGTAGTAGGGCGGCCCTGGGTGAAAAACTGTTTTTT
abundance: many; d_gene: NA; len: 15; v_gene: TRBV27; j_gene: TRBJ2-5; CDR3aa: CASSLSGIYQETQYF; CDR3nt: TGTGCCAGCAGTTTATCGGGCATCTACCAAGAGACCCAGTACTTC
abundance: many; d_gene: NA; len: 14; v_gene: TRBV20-1; j_gene: TRBJ1-5; CDR3aa: CSASPRGANQPQHF; CDR3nt: TGCAGTGCTAGCCCCAGGGGAGCGAATCAGCCCCAGCATTTT
abundance: many; d_gene: NA; len: 15; v_gene: TRBV30; j_gene: TRBJ2-5; CDR3aa: CAWKGGGFFGETQYF; CDR3nt: TGTGCCTGGAAAGGAGGGGGGTTCTTTGGGGAGACCCAGTACTTC
abundance: few; d_gene: TRBD2; len: 15; v_gene: TRBV7-2; j_gene: TRBJ2-1; CDR3aa: CVSSLLAPSYNEQFF; CDR3nt: TGTGTCAGCAGCCTACTAGCGCCCTCCTACAATGAGCAGTTCTTC
abundance: NA; d_gene: NA; len: 15; v_gene: TRBV28; j_gene: TRBJ1-2; CDR3aa: CASNLLRDRLSGYTF; CDR3nt: TGTGCCAGCAACCTACTCCGGGACCGCCTGAGTGGCTACACCTTC
abundance: many; d_gene: TRBD2; len: 17; v_gene: TRBV27; j_gene: TRBJ2-5; CDR3aa: CASSSMFGAGVSETQYF; CDR3nt: TGTGCCAGCAGTTCTATGTTCGGGGCGGGAGTATCAGAGACCCAGTACTTC
abundance: many; d_gene: TRBD1; len: 17; v_gene: TRBV20-1; j_gene: TRBJ2-6; CDR3aa: CSGNGQGGLGGANVLTF; CDR3nt: TGCAGTGGTAACGGACAGGGTGGTCTTGGTGGGGCCAACGTCCTGACTTTC
abundance: NA; d_gene: TRBD1; len: 16; v_gene: TRBV5-1; j_gene: TRBJ2-7; CDR3aa: CASSFYRDRPSYEQYF; CDR3nt: TGCGCCAGCAGCTTTTACCGGGACAGACCTTCCTACGAGCAGTACTTC
abundance: many; d_gene: TRBD1; len: 13; v_gene: TRBV6-1; j_gene: TRBJ1-6; CDR3aa: CASRDRNNSPLHF; CDR3nt: TGTGCCAGCCGGGACAGGAATAATTCACCCCTCCACTTT
abundance: NA; d_gene: TRBD1; len: 17; v_gene: TRBV5-1; j_gene: TRBJ1-4; CDR3aa: CASSPHRDSGGNEKLFF; CDR3nt: TGCGCCAGCAGCCCCCACCGGGACTCAGGGGGTAATGAAAAACTGTTTTTT
abundance: many; d_gene: NA; len: 15; v_gene: TRBV7-8; j_gene: TRBJ2-1; CDR3aa: CASSPQGWAYNEQFF; CDR3nt: TGTGCCAGCAGCCCCCAGGGGTGGGCCTACAATGAGCAGTTCTTC
abundance: many; d_gene: NA; len: 17; v_gene: TRBV28; j_gene: TRBJ1-5; CDR3aa: CASRSLSGVLSNQPQHF; CDR3nt: TGTGCCAGCCGCAGTTTATCCGGTGTGCTGAGCAATCAGCCCCAGCATTTT